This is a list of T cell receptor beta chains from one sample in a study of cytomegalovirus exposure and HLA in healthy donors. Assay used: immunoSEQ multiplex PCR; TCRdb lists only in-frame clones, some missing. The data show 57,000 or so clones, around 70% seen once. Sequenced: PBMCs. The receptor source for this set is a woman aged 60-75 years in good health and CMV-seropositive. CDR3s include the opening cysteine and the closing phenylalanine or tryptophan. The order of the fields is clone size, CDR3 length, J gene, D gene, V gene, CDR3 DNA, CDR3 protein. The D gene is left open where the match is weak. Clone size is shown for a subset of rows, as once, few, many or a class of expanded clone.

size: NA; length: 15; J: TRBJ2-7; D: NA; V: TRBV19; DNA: TGTGCCAGTAGTCCGTGGGCCCAGGGCAGATACGAGCAGTACTTC; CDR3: CASSPWAQGRYEQYF
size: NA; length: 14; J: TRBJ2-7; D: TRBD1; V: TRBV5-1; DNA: TGCGCCAGCAGCTCCGGGACAGGGGGGTACGAGCAGTACTTC; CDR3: CASSSGTGGYEQYF
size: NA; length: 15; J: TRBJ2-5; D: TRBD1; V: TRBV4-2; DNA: TGTGCCAGCAGCCCCAGACAGGGGGCTGAGGAGACCCAGTACTTC; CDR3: CASSPRQGAEETQYF
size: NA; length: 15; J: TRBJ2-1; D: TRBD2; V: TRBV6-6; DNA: TGTGCCAGCAGTTATGGAGCGGGGGAAATAGGTGAGCAGTTCTTC; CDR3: CASSYGAGEIGEQFF
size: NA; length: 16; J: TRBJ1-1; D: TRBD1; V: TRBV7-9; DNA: TGTGCCAGCAGCTTGGGCCGACAGGGCCTCGGGGCTGAAGCTTTCTTT; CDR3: CASSLGRQGLGAEAFF
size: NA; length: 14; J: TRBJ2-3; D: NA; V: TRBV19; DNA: TGTGCCAGTAGTATAACAGGGAACGCGGATACGCAGTATTTT; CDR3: CASSITGNADTQYF
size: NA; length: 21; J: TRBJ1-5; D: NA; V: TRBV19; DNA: TGTGCCAGTAGTATAGCTTTTGTGGCGGGAATCCCGACGTATAGCAATCAGCCCCAGCATTTT; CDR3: CASSIAFVAGIPTYSNQPQHF
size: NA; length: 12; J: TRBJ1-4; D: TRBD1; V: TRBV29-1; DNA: TGCAGCGTTCAGGGGGCGGACGAAAAACTGTTTTTT; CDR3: CSVQGADEKLFF
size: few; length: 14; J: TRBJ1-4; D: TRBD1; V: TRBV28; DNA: TGTGCCAGCAGTGACAGGGTGTCTAATGAAAAACTGTTTTTT; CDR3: CASSDRVSNEKLFF
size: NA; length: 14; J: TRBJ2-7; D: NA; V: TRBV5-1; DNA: TGCGCCAGCAGCTTGACAGTGAATGCCTACGAGCAGTACTTC; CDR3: CASSLTVNAYEQYF
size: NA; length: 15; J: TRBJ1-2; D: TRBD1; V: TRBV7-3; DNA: TGTGCCAGCAGCTTAACGGGGACAGGGGGCGGCGGCTACACCTTC; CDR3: CASSLTGTGGGGYTF
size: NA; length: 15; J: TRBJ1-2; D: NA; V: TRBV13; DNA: TGTGCCAGCAGCTCCAAGGACAGCGACCTCCAAGGCTACACCTTC; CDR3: CASSSKDSDLQGYTF
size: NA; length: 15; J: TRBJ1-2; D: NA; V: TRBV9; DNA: TGTGCCAGCAGCGAATTACAGGGACCTAACTATGGCTACACCTTC; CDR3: CASSELQGPNYGYTF
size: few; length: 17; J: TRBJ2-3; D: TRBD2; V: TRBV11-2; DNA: TGTGCCAGCAGCCCACTTCTTTCTAGCGGGGGCACAGATACGCAGTATTTT; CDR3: CASSPLLSSGGTDTQYF
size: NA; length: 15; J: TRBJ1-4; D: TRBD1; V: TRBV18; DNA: TGTGCCAGCTCACCACCGGGACAGACTAATGAAAAACTGTTTTTT; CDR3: CASSPPGQTNEKLFF
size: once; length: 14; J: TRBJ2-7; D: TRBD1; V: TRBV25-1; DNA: TGTGCCAGTAGCCCGGCGGACAGGGGCTACGAGCAGTACTTC; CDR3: CASSPADRGYEQYF
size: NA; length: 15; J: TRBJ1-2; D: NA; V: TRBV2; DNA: TGTGCCAGCAGTGAATCGAACAGGCTTAACTATGGCTACACCTTC; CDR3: CASSESNRLNYGYTF
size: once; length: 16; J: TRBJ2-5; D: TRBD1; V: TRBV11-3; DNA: TGTGCCAGCAGCTCGGCCTCCGGGACAGGGGAAGAGACCCAGTACTTC; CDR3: CASSSASGTGEETQYF
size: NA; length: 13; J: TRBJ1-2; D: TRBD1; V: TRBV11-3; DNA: TGTGCCAGCAGCCCAGGACAGGGCTATGGCTACACCTTC; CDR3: CASSPGQGYGYTF
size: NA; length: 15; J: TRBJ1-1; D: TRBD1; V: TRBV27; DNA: TGTGCCAGCAGTCTCACCGGGACAGGGGGCACTGAAGCTTTCTTT; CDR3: CASSLTGTGGTEAFF
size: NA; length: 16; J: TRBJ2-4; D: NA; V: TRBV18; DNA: TGTGCCAGCTCACCACCTGGGGCGCCCGTGGTAAACATTCAGTACTTC; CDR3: CASSPPGAPVVNIQYF
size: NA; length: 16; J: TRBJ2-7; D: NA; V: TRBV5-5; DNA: TGTGCCAGCAGCTACGCGACAGTTCCTAGCTCCTACGAGCAGTACTTC; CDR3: CASSYATVPSSYEQYF
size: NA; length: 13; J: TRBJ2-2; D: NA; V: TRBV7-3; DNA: TGTGCCAGCAGCCCTCAGAGGTCCGGGGAGCTGTTTTTT; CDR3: CASSPQRSGELFF
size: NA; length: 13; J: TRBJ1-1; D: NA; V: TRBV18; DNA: TGTGCCAGCAAGAGACAGATGAACACTGAAGCTTTCTTT; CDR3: CASKRQMNTEAFF